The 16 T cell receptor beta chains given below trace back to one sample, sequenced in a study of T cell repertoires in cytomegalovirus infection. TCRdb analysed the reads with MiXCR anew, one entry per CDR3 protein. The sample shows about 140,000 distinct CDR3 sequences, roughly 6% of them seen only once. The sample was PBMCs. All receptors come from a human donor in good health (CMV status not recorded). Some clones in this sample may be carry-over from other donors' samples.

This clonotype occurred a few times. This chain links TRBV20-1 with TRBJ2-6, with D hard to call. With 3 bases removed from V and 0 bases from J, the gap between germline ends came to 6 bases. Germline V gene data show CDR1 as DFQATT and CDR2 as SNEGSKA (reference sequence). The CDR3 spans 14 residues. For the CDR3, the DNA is TGCAGTGCTAGGGCTCTCTCTGGGGCCAACGTCCTGACTTTC. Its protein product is CSARALSGANVLTF.

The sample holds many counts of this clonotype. The CDR3: CAIRFLGDTEAFF. The CDR3, as DNA: TGTGCCATCAGGTTCTTGGGGGACACTGAAGCTTTCTTT. V and J are TRBV6-1 and TRBJ1-1; D is perhaps TRBD1 (5 bases). The germline V gene has CDR1 MNHNS and CDR2 SASEGT. V was trimmed by 10 bases and J by 3 bases, leaving 15 bases between them. The CDR3 extends over 13 amino acids.

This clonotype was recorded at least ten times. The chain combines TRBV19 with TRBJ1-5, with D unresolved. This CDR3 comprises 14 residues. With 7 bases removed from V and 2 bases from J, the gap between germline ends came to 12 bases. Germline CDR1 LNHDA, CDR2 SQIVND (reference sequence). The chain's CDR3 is CASTSQRGNQPQHF. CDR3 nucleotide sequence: TGTGCCAGTACCTCTCAAAGGGGCAATCAGCCCCAGCATTTT.

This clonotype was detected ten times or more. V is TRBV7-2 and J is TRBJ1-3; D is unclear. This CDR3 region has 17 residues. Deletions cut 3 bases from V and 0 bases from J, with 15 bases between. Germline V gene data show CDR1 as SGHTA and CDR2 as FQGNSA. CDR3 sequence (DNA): TGTGCCAGCAGCTTCCCCTGGCAGGCCAGCTCTGGAAACACCATATATTTT. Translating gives CASSFPWQASSGNTIYF.

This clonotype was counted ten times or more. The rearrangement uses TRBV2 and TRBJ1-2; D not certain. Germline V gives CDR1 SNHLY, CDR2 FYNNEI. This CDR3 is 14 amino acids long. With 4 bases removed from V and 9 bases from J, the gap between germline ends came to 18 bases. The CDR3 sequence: CASSGIDLPGSYTF. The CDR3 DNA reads TGTGCCAGCAGTGGAATCGACCTCCCTGGGAGCTACACCTTC.

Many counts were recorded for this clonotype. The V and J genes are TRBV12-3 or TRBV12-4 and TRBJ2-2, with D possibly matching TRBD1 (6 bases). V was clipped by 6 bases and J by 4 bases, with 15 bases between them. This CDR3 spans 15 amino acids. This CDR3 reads CASRARDRFTGELFF. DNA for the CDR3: TGTGCCAGCAGGGCCCGCGACAGGTTCACCGGGGAGCTGTTTTTT.

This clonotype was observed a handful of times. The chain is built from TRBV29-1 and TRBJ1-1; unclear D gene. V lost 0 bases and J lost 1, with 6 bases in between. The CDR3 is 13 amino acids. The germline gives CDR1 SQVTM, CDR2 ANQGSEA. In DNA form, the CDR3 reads TGCAGCGTTGAAGATAGCCCGAACACTGAAGCTTTCTTT. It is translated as CSVEDSPNTEAFF.

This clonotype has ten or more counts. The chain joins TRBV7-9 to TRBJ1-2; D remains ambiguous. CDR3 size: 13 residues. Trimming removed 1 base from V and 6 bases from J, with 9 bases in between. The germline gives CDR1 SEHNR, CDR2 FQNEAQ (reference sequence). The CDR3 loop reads CASSLDGSHGYTF. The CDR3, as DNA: TGTGCCAGCAGCTTAGACGGCAGCCATGGCTACACCTTC.

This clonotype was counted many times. In DNA form, the CDR3 reads TGTGCCAGCAGCTTCAAAGAGACCCAGTACTTC. Protein product: CASSFKETQYF. This chain joins TRBV7-2 and TRBJ2-5; D is ambiguous. Trimming removed 3 bases from V and 3 bases from J, with 2 bases in between. This CDR3 region has 11 residues. Germline V CDR1 and CDR2: SGHTA, FQGNSA.

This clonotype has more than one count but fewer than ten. The CDR3 reads CAGLGQSKETQYF. CDR3 DNA sequence: TGTGCCGGCTTGGGACAGTCCAAAGAGACCCAGTACTTC. V and J are TRBV30 and TRBJ2-5, with 7 nucleotides matching TRBD1. The CDR3 covers 13 residues. Germline CDR1 GTSNPN, CDR2 SVGIG (reference sequence). V lost 8 bases and J lost 3; bases outside the gene matches: 9.

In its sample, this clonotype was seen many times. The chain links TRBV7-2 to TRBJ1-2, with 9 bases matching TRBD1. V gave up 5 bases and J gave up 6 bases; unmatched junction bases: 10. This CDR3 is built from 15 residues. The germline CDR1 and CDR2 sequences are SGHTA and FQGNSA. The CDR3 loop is CASSRARTGVDGYTF. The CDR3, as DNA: TGTGCCAGCAGCCGTGCAAGGACAGGGGTCGATGGCTACACCTTC.

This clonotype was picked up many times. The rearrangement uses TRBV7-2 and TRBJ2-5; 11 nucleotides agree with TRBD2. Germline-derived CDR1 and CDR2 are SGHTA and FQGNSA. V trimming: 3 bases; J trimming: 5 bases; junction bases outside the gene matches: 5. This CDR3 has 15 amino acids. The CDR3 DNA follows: TGTGCCAGCAGCTTCCCTAGCGGGGGGACGGAGACCCAGTACTTC. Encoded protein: CASSFPSGGTETQYF. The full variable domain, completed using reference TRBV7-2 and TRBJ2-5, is GAGVSQSPSNKVTEKGKDVELRCDPISGHTALYWYRQSLGQGLEFLIYFQGNSAPDKSGLPSDRFSAERTGGSVSTLTIQRTQQEDSAVYLCASSFPSGGTETQYFGPGTRLLVL.

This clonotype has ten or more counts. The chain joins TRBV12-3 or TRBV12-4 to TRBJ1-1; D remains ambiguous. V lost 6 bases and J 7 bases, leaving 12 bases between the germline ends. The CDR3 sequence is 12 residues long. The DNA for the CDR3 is TGTGCCAGCAGCCCGGGCCGGGGTGAAGCTTTCTTT. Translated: CASSPGRGEAFF.

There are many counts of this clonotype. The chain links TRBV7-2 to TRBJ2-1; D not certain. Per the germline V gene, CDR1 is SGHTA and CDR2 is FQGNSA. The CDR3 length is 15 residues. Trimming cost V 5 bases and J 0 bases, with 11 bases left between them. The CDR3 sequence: CASSRRRSSYNEQFF. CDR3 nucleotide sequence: TGTGCCAGCAGCCGCCGAAGGAGCTCCTACAATGAGCAGTTCTTC. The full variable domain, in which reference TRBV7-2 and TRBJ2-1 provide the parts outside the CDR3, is GAGVSQSPSNKVTEKGKDVELRCDPISGHTALYWYRQSLGQGLEFLIYFQGNSAPDKSGLPSDRFSAERTGGSVSTLTIQRTQQEDSAVYLCASSRRRSSYNEQFFGPGTRLTVL.

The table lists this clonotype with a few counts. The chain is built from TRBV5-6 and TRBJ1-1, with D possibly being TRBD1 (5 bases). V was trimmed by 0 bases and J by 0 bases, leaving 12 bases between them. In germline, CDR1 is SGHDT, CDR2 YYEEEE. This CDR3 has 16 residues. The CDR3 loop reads CASSLGQSTMNTEAFF. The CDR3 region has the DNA TGTGCCAGCAGCTTGGGACAGTCTACCATGAACACTGAAGCTTTCTTT.

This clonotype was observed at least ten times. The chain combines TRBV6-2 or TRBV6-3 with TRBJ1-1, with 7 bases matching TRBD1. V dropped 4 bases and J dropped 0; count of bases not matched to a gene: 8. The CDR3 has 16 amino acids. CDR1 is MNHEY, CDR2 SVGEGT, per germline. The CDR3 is CASSSGTVLMNTEAFF. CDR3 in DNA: TGTGCCAGCAGTTCTGGGACAGTCCTCATGAACACTGAAGCTTTCTTT.